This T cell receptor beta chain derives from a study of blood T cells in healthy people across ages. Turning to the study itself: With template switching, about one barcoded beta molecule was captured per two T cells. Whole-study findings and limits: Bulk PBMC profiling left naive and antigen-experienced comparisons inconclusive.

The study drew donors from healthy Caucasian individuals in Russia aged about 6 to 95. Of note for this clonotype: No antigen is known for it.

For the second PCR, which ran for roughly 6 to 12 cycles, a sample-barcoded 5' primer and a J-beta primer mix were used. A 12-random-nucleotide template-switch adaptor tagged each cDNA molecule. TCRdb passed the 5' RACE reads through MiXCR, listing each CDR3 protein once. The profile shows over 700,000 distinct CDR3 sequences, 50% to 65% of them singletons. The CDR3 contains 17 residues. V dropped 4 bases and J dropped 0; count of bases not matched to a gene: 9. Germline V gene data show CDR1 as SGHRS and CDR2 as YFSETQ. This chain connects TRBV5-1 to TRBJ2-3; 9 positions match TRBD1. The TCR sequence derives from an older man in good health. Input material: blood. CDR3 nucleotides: TGCGCCAGCAGCCCCAGGACAGGGGCCCATAGCACAGATACGCAGTATTTT. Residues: CASSPRTGAHSTDTQYF.